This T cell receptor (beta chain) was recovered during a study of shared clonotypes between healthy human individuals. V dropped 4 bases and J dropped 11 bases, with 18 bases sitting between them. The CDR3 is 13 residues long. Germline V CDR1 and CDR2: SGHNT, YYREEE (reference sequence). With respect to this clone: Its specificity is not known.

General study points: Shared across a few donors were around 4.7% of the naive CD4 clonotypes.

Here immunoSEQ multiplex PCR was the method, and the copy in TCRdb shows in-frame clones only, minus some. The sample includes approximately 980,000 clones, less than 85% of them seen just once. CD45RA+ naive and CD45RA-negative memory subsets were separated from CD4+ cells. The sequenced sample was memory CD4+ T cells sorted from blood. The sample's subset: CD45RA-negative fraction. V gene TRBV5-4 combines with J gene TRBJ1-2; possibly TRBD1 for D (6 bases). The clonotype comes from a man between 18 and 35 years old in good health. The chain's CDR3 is CASSPGGLIHYTF. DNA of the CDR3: TGTGCCAGCAGCCCTGGGGGGCTGATTCATTACACCTTC.